These 20 T cell receptor beta chains were sequenced from one sample in a study of CD8 T cells in ankylosing spondylitis (dated by TCRdb to about 2017). Preparation of the library involved 5' RACE. TCRdb lists the instrument as Illumina HiSeq 2500. TCRdb reprocessed the public reads (quality trimming at Q25 with fastp, clone calling with MiXCR) and kept in-frame beta chains. Each CDR3 protein gets just one entry, which takes the most common genes and DNA from the rows behind it. The sample table shows hundreds of thousands of distinct CDR3 sequences, and approximately 8% are seen once. The top ten hold roughly 4.9% of the sample. The sequenced material came from blood, either unsorted or a sorted T cell fraction (not recorded which). These receptors all stem from a female donor with ankylosing spondylitis or in good health (not recorded which).

In this sample, this clonotype turned up once. V is TRBV19 and J is TRBJ2-1; D might be TRBD2 (6 bases). The V end was cut by 11 bases, the J end by 8 bases, with 7 bases between. Germline loops: CDR1 LNHDA, CDR2 SQIVND (reference sequence). The CDR3 contains 9 residues. The CDR3 is CASGDEQFF. CDR3 coding DNA: TGTGCCTCGGGGGATGAGCAGTTCTTC.

Ten or more counts support this clonotype. The chain uses TRBV21-1 and TRBJ2-5; the D segment call TRBD2 is taken from the table without a DNA check. TRBV21-1 is classified as a pseudogene. This CDR3 is 17 amino acids long. The CDR3 reads CASSKSCSEKREETQYF. CDR3 DNA sequence: TGTGCCAGCAGCAAAAGTTGTAGCGAGAAGAGGGAAGAGACCCAGTACTTC.

This clonotype came up many times. The chain carries TRBV4-3 and TRBJ2-1, with D possibly matching TRBD2 (5 bases). Deletions cut 4 bases from V and 9 bases from J, with 16 bases between. The germline V gene has CDR1 LGHNA and CDR2 YSLEER. The CDR3 totals 14 residues. The CDR3 spells CASSPGAASIEQFF. CDR3 nucleotide sequence: TGCGCCAGCAGCCCAGGAGCGGCATCAATTGAGCAGTTCTTC.

This clonotype was recorded many times. The chain couples TRBV28 to TRBJ1-1; 7 bases fit TRBD1. This CDR3 contains 15 residues. CDR1 is MDHEN, CDR2 SYDVKM, per germline. The V segment lost 8 bases and the J segment 2 bases; nucleotides outside the gene matches: 11. Here the CDR3 reads CASGLAGQINTEAFF. The CDR3 coding sequence is TGTGCCAGCGGCTTGGCGGGACAGATTAACACTGAAGCTTTCTTT.

Comments on this clonotype: A clone one base away is much larger, so this may be a read error. The rearrangement joins TRBV7-2 to TRBJ2-3; D gene uncertain. From germline, CDR1 is SGHTA and CDR2 FQGNSA. The CDR3 is made up of 13 amino acids. Trimming took off 1 base at V and 5 bases at J, with 7 bases between the two ends. As DNA, the CDR3 is TGTACCAGCAGCTTAGATCCACGAGATACGCAGTATTTT. Translation: CTSSLDPRDTQYF.

The V gene is TRBV20-1, the J gene TRBJ2-1; tentative D call: TRBD2 (6 bases). V shed 5 bases and J shed 8 bases, with 10 bases lying between them. Germline V lookup: CDR1 DFQATT, CDR2 SNEGSKA (reference sequence). This CDR3 region has 11 residues. This chain's CDR3 is CSASGGYEQFF. CDR3 in DNA: TGCAGTGCTTCTGGGGGGTATGAGCAGTTCTTC.

This clonotype was seen ten or more times. The gene calls are TRBV27 and TRBJ1-5, with D unresolved. Germline V gene lookup returns CDR1 MNHEY and CDR2 SMNVEV (reference sequence). V was shortened by 4 bases and J by 5 bases, with 9 bases between the two germline ends. The CDR3 has 13 amino acids. The CDR3 DNA reads as TGTGCCAGCAGTTACGGGCCGGATCAGCCCCAGCATTTT. Protein product: CASSYGPDQPQHF.

The gene calls are TRBV7-9 and TRBJ2-1, with TRBD2 identical over 8 bases. The CDR3 sequence is 15 residues long. Trimming cost V 8 bases and J 4 bases; bases outside gene matches: 10. CDR1 SEHNR and CDR2 FQNEAQ come from the germline V gene (reference sequence). The chain's CDR3 is CASGPGAGVYNEQFF. CDR3 nucleotides: TGTGCCAGCGGTCCCGGAGCGGGAGTATACAATGAGCAGTTCTTC.

This clonotype was detected ten times or more. This chain joins TRBV7-2 and TRBJ2-5; D gene unclear. The ends were cut back, 3 bases at V and 5 bases at J, with 13 bases in the middle. The CDR3 extends over 14 amino acids. Per the germline V gene, CDR1 is SGHTA and CDR2 is FQGNSA. This CDR3 is CASSFTGPVETQYF. CDR3 nucleotide sequence: TGTGCCAGCAGCTTTACTGGTCCCGTGGAGACCCAGTACTTC.

J is TRBJ2-7 and V is TRBV13; TRBD2 agrees at 12 bases. Germline V lookup: CDR1 PRHDT, CDR2 FYEKMQ (reference sequence). The CDR3 contains 15 residues. Trimming removed 5 bases from V and 3 bases from J; junction bases left unmatched: 5. The CDR3 sequence is CASSARTSGIYEQYF. CDR3 sequence (DNA): TGTGCCAGCAGCGCCCGGACTAGCGGGATCTACGAGCAGTACTTC.

This clonotype was detected many times. The chain couples TRBV27 to TRBJ2-2; D is perhaps TRBD2 (6 bases). Germline-derived CDR1 and CDR2 are MNHEY and SMNVEV (reference sequence). This CDR3 spans 16 amino acids. V was trimmed by 7 bases and J by 4 bases, leaving 19 bases between them. The CDR3 loop reads CASTAMGLILTGELFF. The DNA for the CDR3 is TGTGCCAGCACCGCTATGGGACTGATTCTCACCGGGGAGCTGTTTTTT.

This clonotype has ten or more counts. The chain links TRBV5-5 to TRBJ2-7; D not resolved. V shed 3 bases and J shed 4 bases, with 8 bases lying between them. The CDR3 extends over 12 amino acids. Germline loops: CDR1 SGHKS, CDR2 YYEKEE (reference sequence). The CDR3: CASSYYGYEQYF. CDR3 bases: TGTGCCAGCAGCTACTACGGTTACGAGCAGTACTTC. The entire variable domain, with the rest obtained from reference TRBV5-5 and TRBJ2-7, is as follows: DAGVTQSPTHLIKTRGQQVTLRCSPISGHKSVSWYQQVLGQGPQFIFQYYEKEERGRGNFPDRFSARQFPNYSSELNVNALLLGDSALYLCASSYYGYEQYFGPGTRLTVT.

This clonotype showed up many times. The CDR3 DNA is TGTGCCTGGAGTGAGTTGACTAGCGCTGAGACCCAGTACTTC. Its translation: CAWSELTSAETQYF. The chain is built from TRBV30 and TRBJ2-5; 8 nucleotides align to TRBD2. CDR3 length equals 14 residues. V gave up 1 base and J gave up 5 bases; unmatched junction bases: 6. The V gene's germline CDR1 is GTSNPN and CDR2 SVGIG (reference sequence).

This clonotype appeared many times. The V and J genes are TRBV13 and TRBJ2-1; no firm D call. Trimming pared 2 bases from V and 8 bases from J, leaving 13 bases between. Germline V gene lookup returns CDR1 PRHDT and CDR2 FYEKMQ (reference sequence). This CDR3 is built from 14 residues. CDR3 sequence reads: CASSLQFQIHEQFF. Written as DNA, the CDR3 is TGTGCCAGCAGCTTACAGTTTCAGATCCATGAGCAGTTCTTC.

The chain recombines TRBV27 with TRBJ2-7; maybe TRBD1 (6 bases). Germline-derived CDR1 and CDR2 are MNHEY and SMNVEV (reference sequence). This CDR3 has 14 residues. Trimming left V 4 bases short and J 0 bases short, with 10 bases between. The CDR3 DNA reads TGTGCCAGCAGTTATAAGGGACACTCCTACGAGCAGTACTTC. As protein: CASSYKGHSYEQYF.

This clonotype was seen many times. This chain connects TRBV10-2 to TRBJ1-5; no firm D call. From germline, CDR1 is WSHSY and CDR2 SAAADI. V dropped 4 bases and J dropped 11 bases, with 15 bases sitting between them. The CDR3 contains 13 residues. CDR3 region: CASSVNTAVTQHF. In nucleotides, the CDR3 is TGCGCCAGCAGTGTGAACACGGCGGTGACCCAGCATTTT.

This clonotype has a count of ten or more. The V gene is TRBV6-1, the J gene TRBJ2-2; D remains ambiguous. Between the trimmed V and J ends, which lost 6 bases and 3 bases, there was a span of 8 bases. Per germline, CDR1 MNHNS and CDR2 SASEGT. This CDR3 spans 13 amino acids. The CDR3 nucleotides are TGTGCCAGCAGGGCAGCTGACACCGGGGAGCTGTTTTTT. As protein: CASRAADTGELFF.

The CDR3 spells CASIGLRSYNEQFF. In DNA, the CDR3 is TGTGCCAGCATTGGACTCCGATCCTACAATGAGCAGTTCTTC. The chain has TRBV2 and TRBJ2-1; possible D gene TRBD2, 5 bases. V was pared by 7 bases and J by 1 base, with 11 bases between. Germline CDR1 reads SNHLY; CDR2 reads FYNNEI. CDR3 length: 14 amino acids.

In its sample, this clonotype was seen many times. This sequence joins TRBV6-5 and TRBJ2-3, with TRBD2 matching 10 bases. Losses at the gene ends were 2 bases for V and 4 bases for J; bases not matched to a gene: 6. CDR3 length: 16 residues. CDR1 MNHEY and CDR2 SVGAGI come from the germline V gene. The CDR3 loop reads CASSYPAGGSPDTQYF. For the CDR3, the DNA is TGTGCCAGCAGTTACCCAGCGGGAGGGAGTCCAGATACGCAGTATTTT.

Note on this clonotype: A much more abundant neighbour one base away suggests this may be a read error. The CDR3 DNA follows: TGTACCAGCAGCGAGACTTCCGGGACGGCGAACACCGGGGAGCTGTTTTTT. It is translated as CTSSETSGTANTGELFF. The gene calls are TRBV21-1 and TRBJ2-2; the table's D call, TRBD1, has no DNA check behind it. TRBV21-1 has pseudogene status. The CDR3 sequence is 17 residues long.